These 13 T cell receptor beta chains share one sample of origin, sequenced in a study of T cell responses to AZD1222 COVID-19 vaccine. Assay: immunoSEQ multiplex PCR; the TCRdb copy retains only in-frame clones and omits some. The table has around 150,000 clones, about nine tenths seen once; the top ten hold around 3.4%. The source material was peripheral blood, sampled on day 0 of MenACWY control vaccination. The receptors come from an adult in good health.

This sequence joins TRBV19 and TRBJ2-5, with TRBD1 identical over 9 bases. The CDR3 length is 15 residues. Germline CDR1 LNHDA, CDR2 SQIVND (reference sequence). Unmatched junction bases numbered 7, after V lost 5 bases and J lost 3 bases. CDR3: CASSVTGTGKETQYF. CDR3 bases: TGTGCCAGTAGTGTAACCGGGACAGGGAAAGAGACCCAGTACTTC. The full variable domain, rest sourced from reference TRBV19 and TRBJ2-5, is DGGITQSPKYLFRKEGQNVTLSCEQNLNHDAMYWYRQDPGQGLRLIYYSQIVNDFQKGDIAEGYSVSREKKESFPLTVTSAQKNPTAFYLCASSVTGTGKETQYFGPGTRLLVL.

The chain recombines TRBV9 with TRBJ2-1, with 8 positions matching TRBD1. Germline V CDR1 and CDR2: SGDLS, YYNGEE. The CDR3 loop spans 15 amino acids. V lost 4 bases to trimming and J lost 10 bases; unmatched junction nucleotides: 13. The CDR3 region has the DNA TGTGCCAGCAGCTCCACCCCCAGACAGGGGATCGAGCAGTTCTTC. As protein: CASSSTPRQGIEQFF.

CDR3 bases: TGTGCCAGCTCCGGGAAAAGGGGAGAGACCCAGTACTTC. Protein sequence: CASSGKRGETQYF. The chain uses TRBV7-3 and TRBJ2-5, with D perhaps given as TRBD1 or TRBD2 (5 bases each). Germline CDR1 is SGHTA and CDR2 is FQGTGA. This CDR3 has 13 amino acids. V was cut by 8 bases and J by 4 bases, with 14 bases left in between.

V gene TRBV27 combines with J gene TRBJ1-2; 7 bases agree with TRBD1. The CDR3 runs 15 residues. CDR1 is MNHEY and CDR2 is SMNVEV in the germline V gene (reference sequence). V shed 5 bases, J shed 6 bases, and the junction held 12 bases outside the gene matches. The CDR3 DNA is TGTGCCAGCAGTCCACCTAAGACAGGGTTTCATGGCTACACCTTC. This gives the protein CASSPPKTGFHGYTF.

The V gene is TRBV18, the J gene TRBJ2-7, with a possible D match to TRBD2 (6 bases). V gave up 6 bases and J gave up 5 bases, with 14 bases separating them. The germline V gene encodes CDR1 KGHSH and CDR2 LQKENI. CDR3 length: 13 residues. The CDR3 loop is CASSARPGDEQYF. The CDR3 nucleotides are TGTGCCAGCTCGGCAAGGCCGGGGGACGAGCAGTACTTC.

The rearrangement joins TRBV6-1 to TRBJ2-6; no definite D call. This CDR3 is 18 amino acids long. The V end lost 0 bases, the J end lost 0 bases, and 12 bases lay between the germline ends. CDR1 and CDR2 from the germline V gene are MNHNS and SASEGT. DNA of the CDR3: TGTGCCAGCAGTGAAGCGCTTCTACGAGGCTCTGGGGCCAACGTCCTGACTTTC. This sequence encodes CASSEALLRGSGANVLTF.

The J gene is TRBJ1-1, the V gene TRBV6-1; no reliable D call. V lost 11 bases, J lost 7 bases, and 14 bases lay in between. CDR3 size: 11 residues. Per germline, CDR1 MNHNS and CDR2 SASEGT. The CDR3 reads CAVTRVREAFF. CDR3 DNA sequence: TGTGCCGTCACACGGGTGCGTGAAGCTTTCTTT.

The CDR3 nucleotides are TGTGCCAGCAGTTTGGATGCGGGCTCCTACGAGCAGTACTTC. Its protein product is CASSLDAGSYEQYF. The chain links TRBV28 to TRBJ2-7; D may be TRBD2 (5 bases). Trimming left V 3 bases short and J 0 bases short, with 9 bases between. The V gene's germline CDR1 is MDHEN and CDR2 SYDVKM. The CDR3 is 14 amino acids.

DNA of the CDR3: TGTGCCAGCAGGGGGGGGTACACTGAAGCTTTCTTT. This codes for CASRGGYTEAFF. This chain links TRBV2 with TRBJ1-1, with D tentatively TRBD1 (5 bases). Deletions cut 6 bases from V and 3 bases from J, with 8 bases between. The CDR3 has 12 residues. The germline CDR1 and CDR2 sequences are SNHLY and FYNNEI.

This rearrangement joins TRBV19 to TRBJ1-4, with 8 bases lining up with TRBD1. The germline CDR1 and CDR2 sequences are LNHDA and SQIVND (reference sequence). This CDR3 has 15 amino acids. After removal of 7 bases from V and 7 bases from J, the junction contained 11 bases not matched to a gene. Here the CDR3 reads CASKDSGGAFEKLFF. DNA of the CDR3: TGTGCCAGTAAGGACTCAGGGGGCGCGTTTGAAAAACTGTTTTTT.

This chain uses TRBV7-3 with TRBJ2-3, with 7 bases that match TRBD2. Germline V gene lookup returns CDR1 SGHTA and CDR2 FQGTGA. Trimming removed 5 bases from V and 6 bases from J; junction bases left unmatched: 8. The CDR3 consists of 14 residues. This CDR3 is CASSPGLRSDTQYF. The CDR3 region has the DNA TGTGCCAGCAGCCCGGGACTACGCTCCGATACGCAGTATTTT.

The V and J genes are TRBV11-3 and TRBJ2-5, with TRBD1 matching 7 bases. The CDR3 sequence is 15 residues long. Losses at the gene ends were 4 bases for V and 3 bases for J; bases not matched to a gene: 8. Germline loops: CDR1 SGHNT, CDR2 YENEEA. Here the CDR3 reads CASSSWGQYKETQYF. The CDR3 coding sequence is TGTGCCAGCAGCTCATGGGGACAGTACAAAGAGACCCAGTACTTC. The full variable domain, with the rest looked up from reference TRBV11-3 and TRBJ2-5, is EAGVVQSPRYKIIEKKQPVAFWCNPISGHNTLYWYLQNLGQGPELLIRYENEEAVDDSQLPKDRFSAERLKGVDSTLKIQPAELGDSAVYLCASSSWGQYKETQYFGPGTRLLVL.

This chain uses TRBV4-2 with TRBJ2-3; no definite D call. CDR3 length: 16 amino acids. Trimming removed 1 base from V and 0 bases from J, with 11 bases in between. Looked up from germline, CDR1 is LGHNA and CDR2 is YNFKEQ. The CDR3 here is CASSQAGMTSTDTQYF. As DNA, the CDR3 is TGTGCCAGCAGCCAAGCCGGCATGACTAGCACAGATACGCAGTATTTT.